The next 5 T cell receptor beta chains were all read from a single sample in a study of blood T cell repertoires in COVID-19. The protocol was immunoSEQ multiplex PCR, while the TCRdb copy is restricted to in-frame clones and leaves out a portion. The table records approximately 210,000 clones, about 90% of them present only once. The sequencing input was peripheral blood. The receptors here all came from a young man with active or convalescent COVID-19.

The genes are TRBV9 and TRBJ2-5; 9 bases match TRBD1. The CDR3 length is 16 residues. CDR1 SGDLS and CDR2 YYNGEE come from the germline V gene. Unmatched junction bases numbered 4, after V lost 0 bases and J lost 1 base. The DNA of the CDR3 is TGTGCCAGCAGCGTAGGAGGGACAGGGACCCAAGAGACCCAGTACTTC. This codes for CASSVGGTGTQETQYF. Complete variable domain (other parts from reference TRBV9 and TRBJ2-5): DSGVTQTPKHLITATGQRVTLRCSPRSGDLSVYWYQQSLDQGLQFLIQYYNGEERAKGNILERFSAQQFPDLHSELNLSSLELGDSALYFCASSVGGTGTQETQYFGPGTRLLVL.

As for this clone: At one end, the junction sequence differs from germline, possibly due to a read error. The chain joins TRBV4-1 to TRBJ1-2, with D perhaps matching TRBD1 (6 bases). The germline V gene encodes CDR1 MGHRA and CDR2 YSYEKL. The CDR3 has 14 residues. The DNA of the CDR3 is TGCGCCAGCACAGGGGTCGGAGTTGCGTATGACTACACCTTC. It translates to CASTGVGVAYDYTF.

The gene calls are TRBV10-3 and TRBJ2-1; 13 bases align to TRBD2. The CDR3 covers 17 residues. J gave up 3 bases and V 2 bases, and 4 bases lay outside the gene matches. Looked up from germline, CDR1 is ENHRY and CDR2 is SYGVKD. The CDR3, as DNA: TGTGCCATCAGTGAGGCAGGGACTAGCGGGAACTACAATGAGCAGTTCTTC. Translation: CAISEAGTSGNYNEQFF.

The rearrangement links TRBV5-1 to TRBJ2-7, with 7 bases lining up with TRBD1. The CDR3 is 14 residues long. Germline V CDR1 and CDR2: SGHRS, YFSETQ. V lost 5 bases to trimming and J lost 1 base; unmatched junction nucleotides: 6. The CDR3 coding sequence is TGCGCCAGCAGTACGGGACAGCCTTCCTACGAGCAGTACTTC. Translating it yields CASSTGQPSYEQYF.

The V and J genes are TRBV7-9 and TRBJ2-1; D unclear. The V gene's germline CDR1 is SEHNR and CDR2 FQNEAQ (reference sequence). V was pared by 1 base and J by 10 bases, with 14 bases between. The CDR3 has 14 amino acids. Here the CDR3 DNA reads TGTGCCAGCAGCTTAGAGGTCGGGTATAACGAGCAGTTCTTC. This gives the protein CASSLEVGYNEQFF.